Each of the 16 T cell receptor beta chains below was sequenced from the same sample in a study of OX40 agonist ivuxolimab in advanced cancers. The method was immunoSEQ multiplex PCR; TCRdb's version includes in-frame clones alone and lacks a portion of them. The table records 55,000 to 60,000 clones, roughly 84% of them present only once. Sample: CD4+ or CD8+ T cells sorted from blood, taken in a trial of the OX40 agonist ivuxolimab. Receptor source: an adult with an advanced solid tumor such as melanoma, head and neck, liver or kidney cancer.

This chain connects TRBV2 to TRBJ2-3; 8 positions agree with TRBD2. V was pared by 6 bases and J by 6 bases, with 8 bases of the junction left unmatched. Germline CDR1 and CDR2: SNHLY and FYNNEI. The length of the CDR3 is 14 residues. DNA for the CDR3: TGTGCCAGCAGCCCGGGAGGCGGGGGGGATACGCAGTATTTT. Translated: CASSPGGGGDTQYF.

This CDR3 is CASSMWASGANVLTF. The CDR3, as DNA: TGTGCCAGTAGTATGTGGGCCTCTGGGGCCAACGTCCTGACTTTC. The chain combines TRBV19 with TRBJ2-6; D call uncertain. The V gene's germline CDR1 is LNHDA and CDR2 SQIVND (reference sequence). Trimming took 3 bases from V and 0 from J, leaving 6 bases between them. CDR3 length: 15 residues. Complete variable domain (other parts from reference TRBV19 and TRBJ2-6): DGGITQSPKYLFRKEGQNVTLSCEQNLNHDAMYWYRQDPGQGLRLIYYSQIVNDFQKGDIAEGYSVSREKKESFPLTVTSAQKNPTAFYLCASSMWASGANVLTFGAGSRLTVL.

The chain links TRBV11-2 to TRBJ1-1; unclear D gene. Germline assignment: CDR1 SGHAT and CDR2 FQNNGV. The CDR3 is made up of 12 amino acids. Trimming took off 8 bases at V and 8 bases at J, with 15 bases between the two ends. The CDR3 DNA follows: TGTGCCAGCTCTGATGGGCTCAGGGAAGCTTTCTTT. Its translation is CASSDGLREAFF.

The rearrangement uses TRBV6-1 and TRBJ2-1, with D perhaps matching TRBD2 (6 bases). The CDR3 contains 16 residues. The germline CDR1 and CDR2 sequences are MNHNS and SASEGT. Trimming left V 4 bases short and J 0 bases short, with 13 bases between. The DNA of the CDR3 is TGTGCCAGCAGTGGTCTAGCGTTCAGCTCCTACAATGAGCAGTTCTTC. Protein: CASSGLAFSSYNEQFF.

Written as DNA, the CDR3 is TGTGCCACCAGGGCGAGGGGGAACATGAACACTGAAGCTTTCTTT. It specifies CATRARGNMNTEAFF. The chain couples TRBV6-6 to TRBJ1-1, with a weak D call TRBD1 (6 bases). The CDR3 is 15 amino acids. Trimming pared 10 bases from V and 0 bases from J, leaving 18 bases between. The V gene's germline CDR1 is MNHNY and CDR2 SVGAGI (reference sequence).

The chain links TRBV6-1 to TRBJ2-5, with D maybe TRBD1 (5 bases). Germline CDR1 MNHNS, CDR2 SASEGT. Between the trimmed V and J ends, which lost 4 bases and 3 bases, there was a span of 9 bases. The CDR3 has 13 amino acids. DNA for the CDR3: TGTGCCAGCAGTGGACAGCTTAAAGAGACCCAGTACTTC. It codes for CASSGQLKETQYF.

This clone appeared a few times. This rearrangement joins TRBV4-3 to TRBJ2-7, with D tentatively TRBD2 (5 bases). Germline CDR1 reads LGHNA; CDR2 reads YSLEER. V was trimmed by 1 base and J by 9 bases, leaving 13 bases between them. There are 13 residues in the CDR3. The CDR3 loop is CASSQVGVFRQYF. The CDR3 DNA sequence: TGCGCCAGCAGCCAAGTGGGAGTTTTTCGGCAGTACTTC.

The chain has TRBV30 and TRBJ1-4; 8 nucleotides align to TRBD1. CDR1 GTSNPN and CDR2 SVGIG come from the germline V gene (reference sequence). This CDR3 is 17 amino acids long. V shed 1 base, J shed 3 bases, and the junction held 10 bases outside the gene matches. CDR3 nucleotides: TGTGCCTGGAGTGCACGACCCGGACAGGGACCTAATGAAAAACTGTTTTTT. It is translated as CAWSARPGQGPNEKLFF.

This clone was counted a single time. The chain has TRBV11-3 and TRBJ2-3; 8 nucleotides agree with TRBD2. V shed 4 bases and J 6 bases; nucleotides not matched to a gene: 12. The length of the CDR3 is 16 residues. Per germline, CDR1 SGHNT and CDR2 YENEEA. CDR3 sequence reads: CASSSGTRATGDTQYF. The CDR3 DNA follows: TGTGCCAGCAGCTCAGGGACTAGGGCGACCGGGGATACGCAGTATTTT.

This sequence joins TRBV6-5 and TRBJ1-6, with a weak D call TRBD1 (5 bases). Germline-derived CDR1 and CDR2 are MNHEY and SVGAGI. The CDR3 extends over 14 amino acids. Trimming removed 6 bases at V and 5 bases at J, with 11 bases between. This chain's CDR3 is CASRPGRNNSPLHF. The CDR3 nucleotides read TGTGCCAGCAGACCGGGACGGAATAATTCACCCCTCCACTTT.

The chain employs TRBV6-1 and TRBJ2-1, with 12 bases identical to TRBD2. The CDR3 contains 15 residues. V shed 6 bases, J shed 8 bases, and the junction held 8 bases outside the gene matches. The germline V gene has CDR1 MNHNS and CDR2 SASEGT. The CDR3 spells CASRATSGSFYEQFF. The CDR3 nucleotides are TGTGCCAGCAGGGCGACTAGCGGGAGTTTCTATGAGCAGTTCTTC.

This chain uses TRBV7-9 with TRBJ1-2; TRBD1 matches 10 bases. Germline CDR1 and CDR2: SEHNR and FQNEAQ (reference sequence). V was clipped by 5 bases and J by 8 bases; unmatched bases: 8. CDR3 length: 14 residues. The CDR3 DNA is TGTGCCAGCAGCGCGGACAGGGGGAGTGAGGGCTACACCTTC. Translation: CASSADRGSEGYTF.

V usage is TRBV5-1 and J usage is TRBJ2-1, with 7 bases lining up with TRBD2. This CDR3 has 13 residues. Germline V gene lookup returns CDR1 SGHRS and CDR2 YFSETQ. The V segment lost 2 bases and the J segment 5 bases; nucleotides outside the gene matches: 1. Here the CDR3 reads CASSFAGDNEQFF. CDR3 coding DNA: TGCGCCAGCAGCTTCGCGGGGGACAATGAGCAGTTCTTC.

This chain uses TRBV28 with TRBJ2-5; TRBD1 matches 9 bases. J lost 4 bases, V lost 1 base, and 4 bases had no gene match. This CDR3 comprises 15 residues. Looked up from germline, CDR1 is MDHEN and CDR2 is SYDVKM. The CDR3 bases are TGTGCCAGCAGTTTATATGGGACAGGGCTAGAGACCCAGTACTTC. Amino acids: CASSLYGTGLETQYF.

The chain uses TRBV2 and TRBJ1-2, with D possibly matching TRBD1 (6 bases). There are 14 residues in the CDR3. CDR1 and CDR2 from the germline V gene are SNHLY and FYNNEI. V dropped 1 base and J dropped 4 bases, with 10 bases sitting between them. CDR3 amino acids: CASSEGGQPYGYTF. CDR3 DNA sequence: TGTGCCAGCAGTGAAGGAGGACAGCCCTATGGCTACACCTTC.

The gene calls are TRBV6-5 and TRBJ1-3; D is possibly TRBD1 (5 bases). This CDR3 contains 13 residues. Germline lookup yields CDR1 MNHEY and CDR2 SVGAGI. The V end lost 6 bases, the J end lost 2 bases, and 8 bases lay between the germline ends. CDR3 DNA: TGTGCCAGCAGCAGGGCTGCTGGAAACACCATATATTTT. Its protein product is CASSRAAGNTIYF.